This T cell receptor beta chain was sequenced in a study of cytomegalovirus exposure and HLA in healthy donors. Findings and limits, study-wide: TCR beta V segments were, for the most part, productive about 87% or about 30% of the time in an earlier analysis. A later analysis associated 15,000 to 20,000 TCR beta sequences with HLA alleles at a 0.05 false discovery rate.

This clone was detected a few times. Its antigen is not known. Amplification used 60 Vbeta primers and 13 Jbeta primers. The repertoire was sequenced with immunoSEQ multiplex PCR; TCRdb's copy has only in-frame clones and lacks some. Here the sample spans fewer than 200,000 clones, over 80% being singletons. The sequence was obtained from a girl aged 5 to 17 in good health and CMV-seropositive. Sequencing was done on a sample of PBMCs.

The CDR3, as DNA: TGTGCCAGCAGTTTACTAGCGGGGGGGCAAGAGACCCAGTACTTC. It encodes CASSLLAGGQETQYF. The chain uses TRBV27 and TRBJ2-5; 12 bases line up with TRBD2. The CDR3 is made up of 15 amino acids. The ends lost 2 bases at V and 2 bases at J; junction bases unmatched: 0. In germline, CDR1 is MNHEY, CDR2 SMNVEV (reference sequence).